This T cell receptor (beta chain) was sequenced for a study of OX40 agonist ivuxolimab in advanced cancers. Data came from immunoSEQ multiplex PCR; TCRdb stores just in-frame clones and leaves some out. The data show some 50,000 clones, about 80% seen once. The CDR3 runs to 17 residues. Looked up from germline, CDR1 is LGHNA and CDR2 is YNFKEQ. Trimming removed 0 bases at V and 3 bases at J, with 15 bases between. The rearrangement uses TRBV4-2 and TRBJ1-5; D gene unclear. The sample in question was CD4+ or CD8+ T cells sorted from blood, obtained in a trial of the OX40 agonist ivuxolimab. The sequence was obtained from an adult with an advanced solid tumor such as melanoma, head and neck, liver or kidney cancer. The CDR3 loop reads CASSQENSRLTNQPQHF. DNA of the CDR3: TGTGCCAGCAGCCAAGAAAACTCCCGACTTACCAATCAGCCCCAGCATTTT.